A selection of T cell receptor beta chains follows, all from one sample in a study of monozygotic twins with inflammatory bowel disease. TCRdb re-called the 5' RACE reads and shows each CDR3 protein once, DNA omitted. Its clone listing holds more than 120,000 distinct CDR3 sequences. Sequenced sample: blood. These TCRs come from a human donor with ulcerative colitis or Crohn's disease, or a healthy co-twin of an affected twin (not recorded which). Both conserved end residues are part of each CDR3.

CDR3,J,V
CASTTGPFTDTQYF,TRBJ2-3,TRBV19
CASSLFFGLQETQYF,TRBJ2-5,TRBV5-1
CASSVGLIDTDTQYF,TRBJ2-3,TRBV9
CASSWREDQPQHF,TRBJ1-5,TRBV5-6
CASSFSGGSTDTQYF,TRBJ2-3,TRBV5-1
CASSLAAATNEKLFF,TRBJ1-4,TRBV5-1
CASSLTRNEKLFF,TRBJ1-4,TRBV7-3
CSAHGGPEQYF,TRBJ2-7,TRBV20-1
CASSFIDRGSYNEQFF,TRBJ2-1,TRBV5-1
CASSEGRATEAFF,TRBJ1-1,TRBV18
CASRGMSLEQYF,TRBJ2-7,TRBV6-5
CASSPTPGSGANVLTF,TRBJ2-6,TRBV6-4
CASSSTGLARLRPTDTQYF,TRBJ2-3,TRBV14
CASSLGRSGASNEQFF,TRBJ2-1,TRBV5-1
CSARDNGFSNYGYTF,TRBJ1-2,TRBV20-1
CASSLLTGWSGYTF,TRBJ1-2,TRBV4-1
CASSLPGTATNEKLFF,TRBJ1-4,TRBV28
CASSSRGPMGNQPQHF,TRBJ1-5,TRBV5-6
CSAQEDLNTEAFF,TRBJ1-1,TRBV20-1
CASSPWDREETQYF,TRBJ2-5,TRBV9
CASTQSGETGHSPLHF,TRBJ1-6,TRBV19
CAWSVRRGVEQYF,TRBJ2-7,TRBV30
CASSLGNPGGFEQFF,TRBJ2-1,TRBV7-6
CASSINPYEQYF,TRBJ2-7,TRBV19
CASSSVTAGGEQYF,TRBJ2-7,TRBV5-1
CASSRGRSNEQFF,TRBJ2-1,TRBV5-5
CASSPIGREGNSPLHF,TRBJ1-6,TRBV4-1
CASSYSVQGDLNTEAFF,TRBJ1-1,TRBV6-5
CASSVGAQASSYEQYF,TRBJ2-7,TRBV9